A single TCR beta chain is shown here with its context. The CDR3 consists of 17 residues. Losses at the gene ends were 4 bases for V and 5 bases for J; bases not matched to a gene: 13. Germline values: CDR1 KGHDR, CDR2 SFDVKD. This sample was taken from a study of blood T cell repertoires in COVID-19. About the study: Acute-phase and convalescent COVID-19 samples originated in the United States, Italy and Spain.

The authors' processing: Reference gene primer amplification yielded estimated nucleated cell counts. TCRdb's table, derived via immunoSEQ multiplex PCR, lists solely in-frame clones and lacks some. V and J calls and clone size are as listed in that table; D and trimming were resolved from the DNA. The table shows approximately 150,000 clones, with roughly 87% occurring only once. Sequencing was performed on peripheral blood. The V gene is TRBV24-1, the J gene TRBJ1-2, with 9 bases matching TRBD1. The source of this sequence is a woman between 45 and 60 years old with acute or convalescent COVID-19. This CDR3 is CATSEGGDRAVGYGYTF. CDR3 coding DNA: TGTGCCACCAGTGAAGGCGGGGACAGGGCGGTAGGGTATGGCTACACCTTC.